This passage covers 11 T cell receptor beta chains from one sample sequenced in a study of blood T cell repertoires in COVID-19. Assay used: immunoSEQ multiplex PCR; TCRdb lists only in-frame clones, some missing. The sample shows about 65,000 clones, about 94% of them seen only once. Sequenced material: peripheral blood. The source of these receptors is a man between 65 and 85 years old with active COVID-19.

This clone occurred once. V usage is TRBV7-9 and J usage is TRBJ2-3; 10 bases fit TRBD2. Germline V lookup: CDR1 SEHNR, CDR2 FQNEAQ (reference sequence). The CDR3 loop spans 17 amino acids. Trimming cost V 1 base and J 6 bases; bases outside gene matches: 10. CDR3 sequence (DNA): TGTGCCAGCAGCTTAGTGGCTAGCGGGGGACCCGGGGATACGCAGTATTTT. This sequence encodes CASSLVASGGPGDTQYF. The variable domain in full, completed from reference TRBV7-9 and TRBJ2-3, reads DTGVSQNPRHKITKRGQNVTFRCDPISEHNRLYWYRQTLGQGPEFLTYFQNEAQLEKSRLLSDRFSAERPKGSFSTLEIQRTEQGDSAMYLCASSLVASGGPGDTQYFGPGTRLTVL.

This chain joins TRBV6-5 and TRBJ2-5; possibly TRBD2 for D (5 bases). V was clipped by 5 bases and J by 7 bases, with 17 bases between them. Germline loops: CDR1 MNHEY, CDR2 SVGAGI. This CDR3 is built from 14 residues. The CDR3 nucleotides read TGTGCCAGCAGTAGCTGGGGAACCCTAGCGACCCAGTACTTC. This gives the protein CASSSWGTLATQYF.

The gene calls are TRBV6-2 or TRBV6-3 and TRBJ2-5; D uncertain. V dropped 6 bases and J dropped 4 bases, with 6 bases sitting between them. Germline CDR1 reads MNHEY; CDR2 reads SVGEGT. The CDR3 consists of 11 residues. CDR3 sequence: CASSSPETQYF. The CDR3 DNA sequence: TGTGCCAGCAGCTCTCCAGAGACCCAGTACTTC.

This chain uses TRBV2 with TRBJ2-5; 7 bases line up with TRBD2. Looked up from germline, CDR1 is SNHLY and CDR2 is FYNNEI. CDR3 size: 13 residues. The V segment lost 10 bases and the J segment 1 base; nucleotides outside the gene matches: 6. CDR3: CANRRTSQETQYF. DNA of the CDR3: TGTGCCAACAGACGGACTAGCCAAGAGACCCAGTACTTC. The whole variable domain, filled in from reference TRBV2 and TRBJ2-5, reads EPEVTQTPSHQVTQMGQEVILRCVPISNHLYFYWYRQILGQKVEFLVSFYNNEISEKSEIFDDQFSVERPDGSNFTLKIRSTKLEDSAMYFCANRRTSQETQYFGPGTRLLVL.

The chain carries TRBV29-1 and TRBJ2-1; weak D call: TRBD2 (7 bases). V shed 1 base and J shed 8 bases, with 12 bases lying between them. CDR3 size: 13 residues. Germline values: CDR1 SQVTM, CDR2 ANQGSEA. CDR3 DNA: TGCAGCGTTGAAGCTCGGGGGGCGCATGAGCAGTTCTTC. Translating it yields CSVEARGAHEQFF.

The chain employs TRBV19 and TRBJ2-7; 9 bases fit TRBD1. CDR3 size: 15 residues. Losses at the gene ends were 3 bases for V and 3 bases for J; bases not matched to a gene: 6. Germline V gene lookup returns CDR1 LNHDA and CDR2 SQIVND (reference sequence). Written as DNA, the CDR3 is TGTGCCAGTAGTATCCAAGGACAGGGGCACTACGAGCAGTACTTC. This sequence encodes CASSIQGQGHYEQYF.

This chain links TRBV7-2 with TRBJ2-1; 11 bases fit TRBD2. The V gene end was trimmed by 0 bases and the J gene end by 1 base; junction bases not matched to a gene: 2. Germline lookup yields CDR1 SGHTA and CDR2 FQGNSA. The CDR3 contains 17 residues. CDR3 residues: CASSLAGLAASYNEQFF. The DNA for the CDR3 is TGTGCCAGCAGCTTAGCGGGACTAGCGGCATCCTACAATGAGCAGTTCTTC.

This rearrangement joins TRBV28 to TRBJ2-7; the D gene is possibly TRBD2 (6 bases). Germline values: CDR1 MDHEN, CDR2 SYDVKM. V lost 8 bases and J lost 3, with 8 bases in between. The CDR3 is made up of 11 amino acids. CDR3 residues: CASRENYEQYF. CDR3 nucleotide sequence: TGTGCCAGCCGGGAGAACTACGAGCAGTACTTC.

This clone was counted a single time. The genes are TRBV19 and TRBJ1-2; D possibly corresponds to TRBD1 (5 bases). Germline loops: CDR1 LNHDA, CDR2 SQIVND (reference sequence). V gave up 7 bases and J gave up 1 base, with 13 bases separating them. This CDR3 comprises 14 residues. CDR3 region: CASNPIRDNYGYTF. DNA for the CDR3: TGTGCCAGTAACCCAATCAGGGATAACTATGGCTACACCTTC. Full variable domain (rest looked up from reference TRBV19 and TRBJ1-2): DGGITQSPKYLFRKEGQNVTLSCEQNLNHDAMYWYRQDPGQGLRLIYYSQIVNDFQKGDIAEGYSVSREKKESFPLTVTSAQKNPTAFYLCASNPIRDNYGYTFGSGTRLTVV.

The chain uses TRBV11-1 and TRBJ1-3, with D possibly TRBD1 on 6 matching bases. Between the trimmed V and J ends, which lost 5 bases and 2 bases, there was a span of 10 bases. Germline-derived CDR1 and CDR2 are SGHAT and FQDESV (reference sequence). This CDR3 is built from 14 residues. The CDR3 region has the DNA TGTGCCAGCAGCCTCCGGACAGCTGGAAACACCATATATTTT. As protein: CASSLRTAGNTIYF. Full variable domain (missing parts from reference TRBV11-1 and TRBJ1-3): EAEVAQSPRYKITEKSQAVAFWCDPISGHATLYWYRQILGQGPELLVQFQDESVVDDSQLPKDRFSAERLKGVDSTLKIQPAELGDSAMYLCASSLRTAGNTIYFGEGSWLTVV.

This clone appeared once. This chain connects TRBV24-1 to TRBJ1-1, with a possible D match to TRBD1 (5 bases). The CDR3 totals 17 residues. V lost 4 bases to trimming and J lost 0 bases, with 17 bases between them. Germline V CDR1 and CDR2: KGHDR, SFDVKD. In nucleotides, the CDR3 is TGTGCCACCAGTGACCCCCCTTATATGGGGCTGAACACTGAAGCTTTCTTT. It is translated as CATSDPPYMGLNTEAFF.